Below are 14 T cell receptor beta chains sequenced from a single sample in a study of shared clonotypes between healthy human individuals. Measured with immunoSEQ multiplex PCR; TCRdb has only the in-frame clones, and not every one. The sample has roughly 1,500,000 clones; just under 99% are singletons. The sample consisted of naive CD4+ T cells sorted from blood. Subset in this sample: CD45RA+ positively selected. The receptors were gathered from a man aged 25 to 40 in good health.

Comment on this clone: Other nucleotide sequences in the sample specify the same CDR3. The J gene is TRBJ2-6, the V gene TRBV28; D call uncertain. V lost 3 bases and J 0 bases, leaving 3 bases between the germline ends. Germline assignment: CDR1 MDHEN and CDR2 SYDVKM. The CDR3 runs to 14 residues. CDR3 in DNA: TGTGCCAGCAGTTTCCTCTCTGGGGCCAACGTCCTGACTTTC. It yields the protein CASSFLSGANVLTF.

The chain is built from TRBV9 and TRBJ2-3, with 11 bases lining up with TRBD2. The CDR3 is 16 amino acids. CDR1 and CDR2 (germline): SGDLS, YYNGEE. J lost 2 bases, V lost 4 bases, and 6 bases had no gene match. The CDR3 protein is CASSLGTSGPTDTQYF. CDR3 DNA sequence: TGTGCCAGCAGCCTCGGGACTAGCGGCCCCACAGATACGCAGTATTTT.

The chain couples TRBV15 to TRBJ2-7; 10 bases match TRBD1. Germline values: CDR1 LNHNV, CDR2 YYDKDF (reference sequence). Trimming cost V 1 base and J 3 bases; bases outside gene matches: 6. The CDR3 contains 16 residues. The DNA for the CDR3 is TGTGCCACCAGCAGAGGGACAGGGGGGGATAACTACGAGCAGTACTTC. Its protein is CATSRGTGGDNYEQYF.

This clone appeared a single time. Other DNA sequences in this specimen translate into the identical CDR3. The genes are TRBV5-1 and TRBJ2-7; 7 bases agree with TRBD2. Germline V gene sequence: CDR1 SGHRS, CDR2 YFSETQ. Trimming cost V 0 bases and J 2 bases; bases outside gene matches: 5. This CDR3 is built from 15 residues. The CDR3 nucleotides are TGCGCCAGCAGCTTGGTAGTAGCGGGCACCTACGAGCAGTACTTC. Translated: CASSLVVAGTYEQYF.

This chain joins TRBV7-9 and TRBJ1-1; D may be TRBD1 (6 bases). Trimming took 5 bases from V and 2 from J, leaving 18 bases between them. The CDR3 spans 16 residues. CDR1 is SEHNR and CDR2 is FQNEAQ in the germline V gene (reference sequence). The CDR3 loop is CASSNRTVRPNTEAFF. For the CDR3, the DNA is TGTGCCAGCAGCAATAGGACAGTCCGGCCTAACACTGAAGCTTTCTTT.

Note on this clone: The identical CDR3 is also encoded by other nucleotide sequences in the sample. The CDR3 DNA follows: TGTGCCAGCAGCCAAGGACTAGCGGGGCCCTACGAGCAGTACTTC. This translates into CASSQGLAGPYEQYF. V and J are TRBV4-2 and TRBJ2-7, with 11 bases aligning to TRBD2. The CDR3 spans 15 residues. Trimming cost V 1 base and J 2 bases; bases outside gene matches: 1. The germline CDR1 and CDR2 sequences are LGHNA and YNFKEQ.

The chain employs TRBV9 and TRBJ2-3; no clear D. Trimming left V 0 bases short and J 4 bases short, with 9 bases between. The CDR3 has 14 amino acids. The germline CDR1 and CDR2 sequences are SGDLS and YYNGEE. Here the CDR3 DNA reads TGTGCCAGCAGCGTAGGGGTAGACCCAGATACGCAGTATTTT. Translation: CASSVGVDPDTQYF.

Written as DNA, the CDR3 is TGCGCCAGCAGCTTGGACCCCGGGACAGTTCTCACCGGGGAGCTGTTTTTT. It is translated as CASSLDPGTVLTGELFF. J is TRBJ2-2 and V is TRBV5-1; 7 bases fit TRBD1. The V gene's germline CDR1 is SGHRS and CDR2 YFSETQ. The CDR3 has 17 residues. Trimming cost V 0 bases and J 4 bases; bases outside gene matches: 9. The variable domain in full, with the rest retrieved from reference TRBV5-1 and TRBJ2-2, is KAGVTQTPRYLIKTRGQQVTLSCSPISGHRSVSWYQQTPGQGLQFLFEYFSETQRNKGNFPGRFSGRQFSNSRSEMNVSTLELGDSALYLCASSLDPGTVLTGELFFGEGSRLTVL.

The chain has TRBV7-2 and TRBJ2-7; D is ambiguous. From germline, CDR1 is SGHTA and CDR2 FQGNSA. Trimming shortened V by 2 bases and J by 4 bases, and 9 bases separated the two germline ends. This CDR3 spans 13 amino acids. The CDR3 is CASSLHHRYEQYF. The CDR3 DNA sequence: TGTGCCAGCAGCTTACACCACAGATACGAGCAGTACTTC.

The V gene is TRBV27, the J gene TRBJ2-2; D could derive from TRBD1 or TRBD2 (5 bases each). V was cut by 9 bases and J by 6 bases, with 11 bases left in between. CDR1 and CDR2 (germline): MNHEY, SMNVEV (reference sequence). This CDR3 has 12 amino acids. CDR3: CASSKGPGELFF. CDR3 in DNA: TGTGCCAGTAGCAAGGGACCCGGGGAGCTGTTTTTT.

This chain connects TRBV7-3 to TRBJ2-5; perhaps TRBD2 as D (6 bases). The CDR3 is made up of 14 amino acids. Germline V gene lookup returns CDR1 SGHTA and CDR2 FQGTGA. V was shortened by 5 bases and J by 1 base, with 11 bases between the two germline ends. Here the CDR3 reads CASSRAGPQETQYF. The CDR3 coding sequence is TGTGCCAGCAGCCGAGCGGGTCCCCAAGAGACCCAGTACTTC.

J is TRBJ1-5 and V is TRBV6-5; no reliable D call. Trimming shortened V by 7 bases and J by 4 bases, and 14 bases separated the two germline ends. CDR1 and CDR2 from the germline V gene are MNHEY and SVGAGI. This CDR3 region has 14 residues. CDR3 sequence (DNA): TGTGCCAGCACCCGGGCCGGCCCTAATCAGCCCCAGCATTTT. Translation: CASTRAGPNQPQHF.

The chain couples TRBV30 to TRBJ1-2, with TRBD1 matching over 7 bases. V gave up 4 bases and J gave up 4 bases; unmatched junction bases: 9. Per germline, CDR1 GTSNPN and CDR2 SVGIG (reference sequence). This CDR3 has 14 residues. The CDR3 region has the DNA TGTGCCTGGACCCGGACAGGAGCACTCTATGGCTACACCTTC. Amino acids: CAWTRTGALYGYTF.

The CDR3 loop is CASSLVGGRERNEQFF. The CDR3 DNA reads TGTGCCAGCAGCTTGGTTGGCGGGAGGGAGCGGAATGAGCAGTTCTTC. The genes are TRBV5-5 and TRBJ2-1; 9 nucleotides match TRBD2. Unmatched junction bases numbered 8, after V lost 0 bases and J lost 7 bases. Germline values: CDR1 SGHKS, CDR2 YYEKEE (reference sequence). This CDR3 spans 16 amino acids.